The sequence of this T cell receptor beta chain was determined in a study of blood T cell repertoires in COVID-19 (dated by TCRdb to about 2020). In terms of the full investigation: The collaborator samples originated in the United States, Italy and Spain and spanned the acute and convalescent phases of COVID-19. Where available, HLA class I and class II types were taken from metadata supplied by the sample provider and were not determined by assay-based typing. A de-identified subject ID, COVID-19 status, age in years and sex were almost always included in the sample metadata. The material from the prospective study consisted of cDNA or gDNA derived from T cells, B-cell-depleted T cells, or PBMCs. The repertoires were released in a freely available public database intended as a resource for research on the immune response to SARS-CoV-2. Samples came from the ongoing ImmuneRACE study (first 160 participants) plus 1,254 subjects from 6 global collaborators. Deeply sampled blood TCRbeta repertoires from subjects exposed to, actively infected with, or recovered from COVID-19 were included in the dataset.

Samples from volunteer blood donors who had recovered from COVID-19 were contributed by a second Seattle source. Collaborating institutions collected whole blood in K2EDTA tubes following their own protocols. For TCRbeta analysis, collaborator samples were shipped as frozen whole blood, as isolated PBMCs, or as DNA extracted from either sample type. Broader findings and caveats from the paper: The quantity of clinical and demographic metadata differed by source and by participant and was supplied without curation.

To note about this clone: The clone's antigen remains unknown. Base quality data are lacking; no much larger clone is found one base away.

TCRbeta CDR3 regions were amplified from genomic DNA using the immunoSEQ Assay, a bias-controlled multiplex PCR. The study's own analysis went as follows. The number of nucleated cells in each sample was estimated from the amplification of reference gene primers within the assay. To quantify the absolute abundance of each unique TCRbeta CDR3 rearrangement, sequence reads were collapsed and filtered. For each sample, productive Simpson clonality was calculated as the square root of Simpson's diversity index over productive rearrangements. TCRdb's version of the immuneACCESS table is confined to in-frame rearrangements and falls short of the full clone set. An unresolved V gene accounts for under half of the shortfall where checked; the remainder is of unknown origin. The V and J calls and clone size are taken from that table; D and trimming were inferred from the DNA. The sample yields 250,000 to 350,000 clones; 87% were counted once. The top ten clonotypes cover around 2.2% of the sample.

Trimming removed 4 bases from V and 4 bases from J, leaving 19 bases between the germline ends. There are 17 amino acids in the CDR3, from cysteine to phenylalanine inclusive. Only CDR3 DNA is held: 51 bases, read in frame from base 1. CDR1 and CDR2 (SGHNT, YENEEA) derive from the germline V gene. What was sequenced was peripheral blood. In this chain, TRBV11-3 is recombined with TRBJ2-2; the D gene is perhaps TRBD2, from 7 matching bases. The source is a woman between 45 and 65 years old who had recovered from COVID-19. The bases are TGTGCCAGCAGCTCACCCCGGGGGCTAGCGGCCACCGGGGAGCTGTTTTTT. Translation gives CASSSPRGLAATGELFF.